This record concerns one T cell receptor (beta chain) sequence. The record originates from a study of human T cells and chemical hapten exposure. This CDR3 has 14 residues. Germline CDR1 is SQVTM and CDR2 is ANQGSEA. Trimming pared 4 bases from V and 3 bases from J, leaving 13 bases between. Time point described: patch test 3, about 24 weeks after DPC sensitization. Stated treatment: therapeutic diphenylcyclopropenone sensitization with weekly scalp DPC. The library tagged individual cDNA molecules with unique molecular identifiers. TCRdb redid the calling of the RACE reads with MiXCR, one entry per CDR3 protein. Of about 170,000 distinct CDR3 sequences listed, roughly 26% were seen once; the top ten hold around 1.9%.

The receptor was derived from a woman aged 18-29 years with alopecia areata. Some clones in this sample may be carry-over from other donors' samples. The sequencing used whole blood, collected in connection with sensitization to the hapten diphenylcyclopropenone (DPC). This chain joins TRBV29-1 and TRBJ1-5; D possibly corresponds to TRBD1 (5 bases). The CDR3 loop reads CSVAQGGANQPQHF. CDR3 coding DNA: TGCAGCGTTGCCCAGGGCGGTGCCAATCAGCCCCAGCATTTT.